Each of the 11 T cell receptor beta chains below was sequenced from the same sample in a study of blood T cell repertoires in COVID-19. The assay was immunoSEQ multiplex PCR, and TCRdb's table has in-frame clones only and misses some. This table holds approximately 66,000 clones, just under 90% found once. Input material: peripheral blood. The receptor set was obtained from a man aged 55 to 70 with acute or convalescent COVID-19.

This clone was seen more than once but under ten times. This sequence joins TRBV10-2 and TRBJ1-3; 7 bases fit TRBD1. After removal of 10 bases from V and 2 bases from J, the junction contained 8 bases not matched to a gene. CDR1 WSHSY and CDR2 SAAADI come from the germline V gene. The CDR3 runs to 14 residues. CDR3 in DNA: TGCGCCACCCTAGACAGGGAGGCTGGAAACACCATATATTTT. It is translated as CATLDREAGNTIYF.

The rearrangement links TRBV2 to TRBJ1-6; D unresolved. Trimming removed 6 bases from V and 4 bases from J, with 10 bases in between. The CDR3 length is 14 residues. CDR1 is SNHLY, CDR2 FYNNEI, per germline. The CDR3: CASSSGVYNSPLHF. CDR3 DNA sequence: TGTGCCAGCAGCTCCGGGGTTTATAATTCACCCCTCCACTTT.

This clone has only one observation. The CDR3 sequence: CASSFHATNEKLFF. The CDR3 DNA is TGTGCCAGCAGCTTCCATGCAACTAATGAAAAACTGTTTTTT. This chain joins TRBV3-1 (or the pseudogene TRBV3-2) and TRBJ1-4; D gene uncertain. The CDR3 is 14 residues long. V was clipped by 5 bases and J by 0 bases, with 7 bases between them. Germline-derived CDR1 and CDR2 are LGHDT and YNNKEL (reference sequence).

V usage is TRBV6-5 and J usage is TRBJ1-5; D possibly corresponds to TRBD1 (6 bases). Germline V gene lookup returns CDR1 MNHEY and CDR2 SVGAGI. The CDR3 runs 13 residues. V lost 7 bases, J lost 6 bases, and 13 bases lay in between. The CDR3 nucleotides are TGTGCCAGCACAATACAGGGTTTTCAGCCCCAGCATTTT. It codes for CASTIQGFQPQHF.

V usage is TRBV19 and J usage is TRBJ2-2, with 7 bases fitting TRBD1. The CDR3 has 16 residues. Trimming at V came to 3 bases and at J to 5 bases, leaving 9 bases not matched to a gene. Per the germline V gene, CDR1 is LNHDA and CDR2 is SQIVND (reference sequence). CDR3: CASSITPTGITGELFF. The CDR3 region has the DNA TGTGCCAGTAGTATCACTCCGACAGGGATAACCGGGGAGCTGTTTTTT.

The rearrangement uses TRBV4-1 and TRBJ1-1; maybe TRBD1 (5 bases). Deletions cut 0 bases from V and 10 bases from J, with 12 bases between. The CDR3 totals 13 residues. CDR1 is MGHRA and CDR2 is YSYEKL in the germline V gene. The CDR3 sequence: CASSQDSMQGAFF. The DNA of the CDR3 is TGCGCCAGCAGCCAAGATTCCATGCAGGGAGCTTTCTTT.

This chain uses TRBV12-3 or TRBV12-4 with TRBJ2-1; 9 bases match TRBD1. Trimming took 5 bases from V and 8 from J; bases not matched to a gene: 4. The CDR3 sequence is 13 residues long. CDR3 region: CASSPGQGYEQFF. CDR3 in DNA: TGTGCCAGCAGTCCGGGACAGGGCTATGAGCAGTTCTTC.

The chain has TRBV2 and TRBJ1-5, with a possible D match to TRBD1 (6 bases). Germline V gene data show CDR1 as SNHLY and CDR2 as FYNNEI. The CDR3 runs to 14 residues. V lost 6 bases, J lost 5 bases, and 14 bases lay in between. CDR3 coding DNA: TGTGCCAGCAGAATGGACAGTAGAGATCAGCCCCAGCATTTT. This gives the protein CASRMDSRDQPQHF.

Here the CDR3 reads CASSLFGTSTDTQYF. Written as DNA, the CDR3 is TGTGCCAGCAGTTTATTTGGGACTAGCACAGATACGCAGTATTTT. The rearrangement links TRBV27 to TRBJ2-3, with D possibly matching TRBD2 (6 bases). This CDR3 region has 15 residues. V dropped 1 base and J dropped 0 bases, with 8 bases sitting between them. Germline lookup yields CDR1 MNHEY and CDR2 SMNVEV (reference sequence).

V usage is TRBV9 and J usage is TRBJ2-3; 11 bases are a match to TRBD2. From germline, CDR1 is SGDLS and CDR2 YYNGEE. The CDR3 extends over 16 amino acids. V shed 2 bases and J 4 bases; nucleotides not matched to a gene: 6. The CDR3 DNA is TGTGCCAGCAGCGTTGAGGGACTAGCGGTTTCAGATACGCAGTATTTT. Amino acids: CASSVEGLAVSDTQYF.

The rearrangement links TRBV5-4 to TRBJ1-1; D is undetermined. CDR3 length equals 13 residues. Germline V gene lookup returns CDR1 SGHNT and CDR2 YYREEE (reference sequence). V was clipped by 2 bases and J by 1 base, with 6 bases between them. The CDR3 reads CASSFPGNTEAFF. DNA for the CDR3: TGTGCCAGCAGCTTCCCAGGGAACACTGAAGCTTTCTTT.